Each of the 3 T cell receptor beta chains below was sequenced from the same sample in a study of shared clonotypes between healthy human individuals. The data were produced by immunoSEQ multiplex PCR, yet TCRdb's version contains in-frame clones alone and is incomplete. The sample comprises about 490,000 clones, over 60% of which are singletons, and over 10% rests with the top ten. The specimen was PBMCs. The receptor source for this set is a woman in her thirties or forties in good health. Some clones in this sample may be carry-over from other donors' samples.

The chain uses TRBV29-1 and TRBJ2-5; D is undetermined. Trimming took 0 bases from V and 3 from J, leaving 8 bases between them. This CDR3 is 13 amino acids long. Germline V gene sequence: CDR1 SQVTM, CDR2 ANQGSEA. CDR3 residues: CSVEEWGKETQYF. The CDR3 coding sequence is TGCAGCGTTGAAGAGTGGGGTAAAGAGACCCAGTACTTC. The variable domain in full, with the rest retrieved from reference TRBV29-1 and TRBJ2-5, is SAVISQKPSRDICQRGTSLTIQCQVDSQVTMMFWYRQQPGQSLTLIATANQGSEATYESGFVIDKFPISRPNLTFSTLTVSNMSPEDSSIYLCSVEEWGKETQYFGPGTRLLVL.

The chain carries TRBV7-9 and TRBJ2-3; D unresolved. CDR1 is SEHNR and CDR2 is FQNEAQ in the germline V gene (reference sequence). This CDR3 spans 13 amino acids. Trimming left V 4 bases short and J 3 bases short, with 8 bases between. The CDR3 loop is CASSYSGTDTQYF. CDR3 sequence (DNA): TGTGCCAGCAGCTACTCAGGAACAGATACGCAGTATTTT.

CDR3 sequence reads: CASAPATASTDTQYF. Written as DNA, the CDR3 is TGTGCCAGCGCCCCCGCCACCGCTAGCACAGATACGCAGTATTTT. The J gene is TRBJ2-3, the V gene TRBV28, with D unclear. V was cut by 8 bases and J by 0 bases, with 15 bases left in between. Looked up from germline, CDR1 is MDHEN and CDR2 is SYDVKM. The CDR3 is made up of 15 amino acids. The full variable domain, in which reference TRBV28 and TRBJ2-3 provide the parts outside the CDR3, is DVKVTQSSRYLVKRTGEKVFLECVQDMDHENMFWYRQDPGLGLRLIYFSYDVKMKEKGDIPEGYSVSREKKERFSLILESASTNQTSMYLCASAPATASTDTQYFGPGTRLTVL.